This passage covers 8 T cell receptor beta chains from one sample sequenced in a study of shared clonotypes between healthy human individuals. Profiled with immunoSEQ multiplex PCR; TCRdb holds only in-frame clones, not every one. The sample comprises under 350,000 clones, around 87% of which are singletons, and 15% to 20% rests with the top ten. What was sequenced was memory CD8+ T cells sorted from blood. Subset given: CD45RO+ cells pooled with CCR7-negative TemRA cells. The receptors shown here come from a man aged 18 to 30 in good health.

The V call is TRBV5-6, the J call TRBJ2-7; 9 positions match TRBD1. The junction had 14 bases not matched to a gene; V was cut back by 4 bases and J by 6 bases. This CDR3 contains 16 residues. Germline CDR1 and CDR2: SGHDT and YYEEEE. CDR3 nucleotide sequence: TGTGCCAGCAGCCGCAATCAATACAGGGGGCTCAGCGAGCAGTACTTC. Its translation: CASSRNQYRGLSEQYF.

The chain combines TRBV5-6 with TRBJ2-1, with 8 bases lining up with TRBD2. The CDR3 contains 14 residues. With 0 bases clipped from V and 11 bases from J, the junction kept 7 bases outside the gene matches. CDR1 and CDR2 (germline): SGHDT, YYEEEE. This CDR3 is CASSLGLAGDKQFF. The CDR3 DNA follows: TGTGCCAGCAGCTTGGGGCTAGCGGGCGACAAGCAGTTCTTC.

V usage is TRBV6-1 and J usage is TRBJ1-5; D not certain. Germline CDR1 reads MNHNS; CDR2 reads SASEGT. V was pared by 5 bases and J by 1 base, with 12 bases between. CDR3 length equals 15 residues. The CDR3 sequence: CASSHPPPSNQPQHF. The DNA of the CDR3 is TGTGCCAGCAGTCATCCCCCCCCGAGCAATCAGCCCCAGCATTTT.

V is TRBV29-1 and J is TRBJ2-1; 7 bases fit TRBD2. The trim removed 6 bases at V and 4 bases at J, leaving 6 bases unmatched. The CDR3 contains 13 residues. Germline assignment: CDR1 SQVTM and CDR2 ANQGSEA. The CDR3 DNA reads TGCAGCGTAGTGACTAGCAATTACAATGAGCAGTTCTTC. This codes for CSVVTSNYNEQFF.

The gene calls are TRBV2 and TRBJ2-1; D not resolved. CDR3 size: 14 residues. Trimming removed 0 bases from V and 1 base from J, with 4 bases in between. CDR1 is SNHLY, CDR2 FYNNEI, per germline. CDR3 region: CASSEAGSYNEQFF. The CDR3 DNA follows: TGTGCCAGCAGTGAAGCGGGGTCCTACAATGAGCAGTTCTTC.

J is TRBJ2-3 and V is TRBV28; 9 nucleotides match TRBD1. The CDR3 loop spans 16 amino acids. V was clipped by 7 bases and J by 3 bases; unmatched bases: 11. Germline V gene sequence: CDR1 MDHEN, CDR2 SYDVKM. The CDR3 reads CASNLQGAYGTDTQYF. In nucleotides, the CDR3 is TGTGCCAGCAACTTACAGGGGGCGTATGGGACAGATACGCAGTATTTT.

This clone was picked up a small number of times. The chain has TRBV5-1 and TRBJ2-3; 9 nucleotides align to TRBD2. This CDR3 is built from 18 residues. The ends lost 4 bases at V and 0 bases at J; junction bases unmatched: 12. CDR1 SGHRS and CDR2 YFSETQ come from the germline V gene. The CDR3 protein is CASSLGVAGAYSTDTQYF. The CDR3 nucleotides read TGCGCCAGCAGCCTCGGGGTAGCGGGAGCGTATAGCACAGATACGCAGTATTTT.

V usage is TRBV9 and J usage is TRBJ2-5, with D perhaps TRBD2 (5 bases). The V gene lost 0 bases and the J gene lost 5 bases, with 11 bases spanning the gap. Germline CDR1 is SGDLS and CDR2 is YYNGEE. The CDR3 covers 14 residues. The DNA for the CDR3 is TGTGCCAGCAGCGTAGGAGAGGGTGGGGAGACCCAGTACTTC. It codes for CASSVGEGGETQYF.